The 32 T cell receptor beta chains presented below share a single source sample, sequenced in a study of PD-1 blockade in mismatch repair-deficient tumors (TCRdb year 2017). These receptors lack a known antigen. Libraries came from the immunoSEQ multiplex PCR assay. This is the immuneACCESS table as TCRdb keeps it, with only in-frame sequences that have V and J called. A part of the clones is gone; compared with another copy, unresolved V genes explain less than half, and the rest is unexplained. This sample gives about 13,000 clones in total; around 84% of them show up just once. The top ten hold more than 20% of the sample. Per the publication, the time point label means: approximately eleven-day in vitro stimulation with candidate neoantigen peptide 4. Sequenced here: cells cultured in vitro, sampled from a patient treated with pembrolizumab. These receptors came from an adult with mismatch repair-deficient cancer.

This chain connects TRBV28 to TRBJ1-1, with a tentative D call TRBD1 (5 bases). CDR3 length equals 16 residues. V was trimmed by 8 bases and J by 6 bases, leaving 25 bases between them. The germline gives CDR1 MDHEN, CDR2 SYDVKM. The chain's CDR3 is CASGRRGPLRTSEAFF. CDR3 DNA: TGTGCCAGCGGTCGAAGGGGACCATTAAGGACCTCTGAAGCTTTCTTT.

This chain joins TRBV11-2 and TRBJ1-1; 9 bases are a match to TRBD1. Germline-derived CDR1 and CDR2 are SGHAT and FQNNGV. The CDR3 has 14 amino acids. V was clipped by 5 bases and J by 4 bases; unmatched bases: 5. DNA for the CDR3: TGTGCCAGCAGCCTCTACAGGGGGCTCACTGAAGCTTTCTTT. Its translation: CASSLYRGLTEAFF.

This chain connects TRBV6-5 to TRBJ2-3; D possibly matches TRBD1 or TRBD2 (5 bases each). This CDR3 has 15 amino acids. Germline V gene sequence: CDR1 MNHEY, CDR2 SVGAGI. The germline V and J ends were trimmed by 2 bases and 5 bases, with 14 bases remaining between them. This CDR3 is CASSYRPGPRDTQYF. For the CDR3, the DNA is TGTGCCAGCAGTTACCGACCGGGACCACGAGATACGCAGTATTTT.

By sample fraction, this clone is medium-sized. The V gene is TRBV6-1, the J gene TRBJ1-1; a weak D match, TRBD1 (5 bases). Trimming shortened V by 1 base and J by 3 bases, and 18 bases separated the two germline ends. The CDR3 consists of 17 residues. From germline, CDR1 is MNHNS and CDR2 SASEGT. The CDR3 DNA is TGTGCCAGCAGTGAAGGGGGCCCCGGGGATCGGGACACTGAAGCTTTCTTT. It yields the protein CASSEGGPGDRDTEAFF.

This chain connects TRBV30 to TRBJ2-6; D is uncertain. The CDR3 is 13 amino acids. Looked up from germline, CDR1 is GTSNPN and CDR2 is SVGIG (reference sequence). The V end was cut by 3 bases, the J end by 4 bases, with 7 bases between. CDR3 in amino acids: CAWRGWGANVLTF. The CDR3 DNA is TGTGCCTGGAGGGGTTGGGGGGCCAACGTCCTGACTTTC.

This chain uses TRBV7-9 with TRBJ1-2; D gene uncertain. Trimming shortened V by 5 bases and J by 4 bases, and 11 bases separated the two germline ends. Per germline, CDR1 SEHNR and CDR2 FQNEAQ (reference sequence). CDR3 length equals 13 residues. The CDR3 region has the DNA TGTGCCAGCAGCCGTGGGTCCCCCTATGGCTACACCTTC. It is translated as CASSRGSPYGYTF.

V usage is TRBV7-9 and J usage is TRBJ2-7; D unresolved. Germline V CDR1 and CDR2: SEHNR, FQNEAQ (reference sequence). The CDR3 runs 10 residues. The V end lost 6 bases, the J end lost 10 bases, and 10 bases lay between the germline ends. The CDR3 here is CASRGSEQYF. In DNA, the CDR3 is TGTGCCAGCAGGGGGTCGGAACAGTACTTC. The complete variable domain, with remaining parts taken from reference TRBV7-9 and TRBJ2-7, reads DTGVSQNPRHKITKRGQNVTFRCDPISEHNRLYWYRQTLGQGPEFLTYFQNEAQLEKSRLLSDRFSAERPKGSFSTLEIQRTEQGDSAMYLCASRGSEQYFGPGTRLTVT.

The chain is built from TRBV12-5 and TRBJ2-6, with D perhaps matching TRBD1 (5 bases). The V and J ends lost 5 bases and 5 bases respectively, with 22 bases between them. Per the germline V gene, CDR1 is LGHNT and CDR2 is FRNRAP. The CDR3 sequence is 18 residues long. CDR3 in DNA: TGTGCTAGTGGTGACACTTATGTAGGACAAAGTCGGGCCAACGTCCTGACTTTC. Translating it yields CASGDTYVGQSRANVLTF.

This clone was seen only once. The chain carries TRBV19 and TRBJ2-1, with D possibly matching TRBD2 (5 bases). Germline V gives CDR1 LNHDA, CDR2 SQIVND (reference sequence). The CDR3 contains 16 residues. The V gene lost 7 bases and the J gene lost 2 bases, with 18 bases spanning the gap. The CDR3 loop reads CASMETGKDPYNEQFF. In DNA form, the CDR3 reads TGTGCCAGTATGGAAACCGGGAAAGACCCCTACAATGAGCAGTTCTTC.

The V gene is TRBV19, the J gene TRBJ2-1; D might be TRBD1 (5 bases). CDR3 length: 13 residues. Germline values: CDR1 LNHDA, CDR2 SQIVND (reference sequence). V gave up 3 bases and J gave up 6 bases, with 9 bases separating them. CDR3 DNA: TGTGCCAGTAGTATTGGGGCATTCAATGAGCAGTTCTTC. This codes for CASSIGAFNEQFF.

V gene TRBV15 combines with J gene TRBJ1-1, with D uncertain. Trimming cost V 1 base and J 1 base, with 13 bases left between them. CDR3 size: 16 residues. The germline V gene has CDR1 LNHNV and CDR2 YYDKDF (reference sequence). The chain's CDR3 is CATSRGKGEGNTEAFF. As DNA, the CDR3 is TGTGCCACCAGCAGAGGAAAGGGAGAAGGGAACACTGAAGCTTTCTTT.

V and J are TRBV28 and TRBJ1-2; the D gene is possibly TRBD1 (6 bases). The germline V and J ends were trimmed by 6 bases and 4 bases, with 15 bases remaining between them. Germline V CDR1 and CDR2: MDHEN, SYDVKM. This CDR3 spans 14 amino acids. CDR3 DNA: TGTGCCAGCAGACCCAGACAGGACCTCTATGGCTACACCTTC. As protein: CASRPRQDLYGYTF.

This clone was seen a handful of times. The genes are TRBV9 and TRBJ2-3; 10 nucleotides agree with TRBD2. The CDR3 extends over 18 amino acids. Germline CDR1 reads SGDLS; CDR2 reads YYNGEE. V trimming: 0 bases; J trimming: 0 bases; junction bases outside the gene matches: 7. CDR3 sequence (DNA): TGTGCCAGCAGCGTAGGGGCTAGCGGGAGCGCTAGCACAGATACGCAGTATTTT. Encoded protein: CASSVGASGSASTDTQYF.

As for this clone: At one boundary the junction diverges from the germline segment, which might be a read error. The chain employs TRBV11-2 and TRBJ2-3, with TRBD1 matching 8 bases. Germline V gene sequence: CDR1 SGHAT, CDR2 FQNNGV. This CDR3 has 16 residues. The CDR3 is CASSSRTGSGTDMQYF. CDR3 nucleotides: TGTGCCAGCAGCTCCCGGACAGGGAGCGGCACAGATATGCAGTATTTT.

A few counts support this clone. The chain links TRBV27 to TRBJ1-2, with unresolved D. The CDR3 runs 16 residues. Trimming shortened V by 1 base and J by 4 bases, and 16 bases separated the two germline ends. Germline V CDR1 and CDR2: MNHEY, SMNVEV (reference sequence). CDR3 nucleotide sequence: TGTGCCAGCAGTTTATTCGCAGTGACGACATCCTATGGCTACACCTTC. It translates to CASSLFAVTTSYGYTF.

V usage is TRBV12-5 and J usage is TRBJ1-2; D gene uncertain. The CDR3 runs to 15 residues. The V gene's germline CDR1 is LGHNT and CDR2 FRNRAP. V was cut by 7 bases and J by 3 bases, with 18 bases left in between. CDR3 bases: TGTGCTAGTGTTTCCGGCTCGGTGATTTACTATGGCTACACCTTC. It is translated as CASVSGSVIYYGYTF. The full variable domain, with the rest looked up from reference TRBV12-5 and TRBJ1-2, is DARVTQTPRHKVTEMGQEVTMRCQPILGHNTVFWYRQTMMQGLELLAYFRNRAPLDDSGMPKDRFSAEMPDATLATLKIQPSEPRDSAVYFCASVSGSVIYYGYTFGSGTRLTVV.

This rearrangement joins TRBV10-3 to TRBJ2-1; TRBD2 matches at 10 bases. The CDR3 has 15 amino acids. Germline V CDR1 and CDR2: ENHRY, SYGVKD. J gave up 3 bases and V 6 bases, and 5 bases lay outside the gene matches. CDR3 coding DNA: TGTGCCATCAGGGAGCGGGAGGGCCGCTACAATGAGCAGTTCTTC. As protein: CAIREREGRYNEQFF.

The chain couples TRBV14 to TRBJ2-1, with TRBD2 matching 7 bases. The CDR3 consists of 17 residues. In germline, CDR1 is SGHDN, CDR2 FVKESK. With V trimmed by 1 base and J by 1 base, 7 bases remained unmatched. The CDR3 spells CASSQADRAGSYNEQFF. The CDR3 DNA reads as TGTGCCAGCAGCCAAGCCGATCGAGCGGGATCCTACAATGAGCAGTTCTTC.

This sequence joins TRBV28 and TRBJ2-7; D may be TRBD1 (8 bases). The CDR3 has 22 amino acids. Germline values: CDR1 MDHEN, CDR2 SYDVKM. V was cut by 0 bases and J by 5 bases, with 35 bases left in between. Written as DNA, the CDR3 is TGTGCCAGCAGTTTATGGCGCGGGGGACGGGGACAGGTATCTGGGTCCCAAAACGAGCAGTACTTC. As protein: CASSLWRGGRGQVSGSQNEQYF.

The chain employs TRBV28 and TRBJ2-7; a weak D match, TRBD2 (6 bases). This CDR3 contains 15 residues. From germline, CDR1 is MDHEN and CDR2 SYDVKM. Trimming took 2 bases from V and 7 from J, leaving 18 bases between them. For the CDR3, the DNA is TGTGCCAGCAGTTTAATCAACCTACTAGCTCAAGAGCAGTACTTC. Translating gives CASSLINLLAQEQYF.

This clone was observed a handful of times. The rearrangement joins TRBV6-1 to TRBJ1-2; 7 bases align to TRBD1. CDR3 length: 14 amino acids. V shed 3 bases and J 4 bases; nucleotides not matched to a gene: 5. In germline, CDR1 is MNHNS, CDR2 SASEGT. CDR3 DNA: TGTGCCAGCAGTGAGGCAGGGGGAACCTATGGCTACACCTTC. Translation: CASSEAGGTYGYTF.

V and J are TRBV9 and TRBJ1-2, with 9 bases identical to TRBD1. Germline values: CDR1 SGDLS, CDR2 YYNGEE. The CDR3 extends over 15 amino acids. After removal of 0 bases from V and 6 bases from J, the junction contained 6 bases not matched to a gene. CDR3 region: CASSVGVGQGDGYTF. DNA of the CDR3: TGTGCCAGCAGCGTAGGGGTGGGACAGGGTGATGGCTACACCTTC.

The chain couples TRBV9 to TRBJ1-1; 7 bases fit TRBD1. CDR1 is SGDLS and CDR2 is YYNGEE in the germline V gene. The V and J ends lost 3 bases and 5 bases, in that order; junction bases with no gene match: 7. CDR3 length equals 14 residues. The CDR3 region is CASSADRVWTEAFF. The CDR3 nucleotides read TGTGCCAGCAGCGCCGACAGGGTGTGGACTGAAGCTTTCTTT.

CDR3 region: CASSLPTSGREDTQYF. CDR3 sequence (DNA): TGTGCCAGCAGCTTGCCGACTAGCGGGAGAGAAGATACGCAGTATTTT. V gene TRBV5-4 combines with J gene TRBJ2-3, with 12 bases that match TRBD2. The length of the CDR3 is 16 residues. Germline CDR1 reads SGHNT; CDR2 reads YYREEE (reference sequence). J was trimmed by 5 bases and V by 1 base; bases with no gene match: 5.

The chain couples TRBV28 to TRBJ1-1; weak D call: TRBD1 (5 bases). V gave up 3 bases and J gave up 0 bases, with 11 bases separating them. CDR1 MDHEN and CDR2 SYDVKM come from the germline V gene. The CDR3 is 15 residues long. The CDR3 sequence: CASSFLGAMNTEAFF. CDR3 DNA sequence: TGTGCCAGCAGTTTCCTAGGGGCTATGAACACTGAAGCTTTCTTT.

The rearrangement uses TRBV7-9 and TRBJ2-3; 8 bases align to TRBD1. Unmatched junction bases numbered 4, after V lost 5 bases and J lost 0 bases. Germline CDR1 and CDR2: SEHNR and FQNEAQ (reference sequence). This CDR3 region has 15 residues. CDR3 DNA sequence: TGTGCCAGCAGCCCCAGGACAGGGAGCACAGATACGCAGTATTTT. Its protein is CASSPRTGSTDTQYF. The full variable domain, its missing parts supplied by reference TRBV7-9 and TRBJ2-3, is DTGVSQNPRHKITKRGQNVTFRCDPISEHNRLYWYRQTLGQGPEFLTYFQNEAQLEKSRLLSDRFSAERPKGSFSTLEIQRTEQGDSAMYLCASSPRTGSTDTQYFGPGTRLTVL.

CDR3 nucleotide sequence: TGTGCCAGCAGTGAAGGACTAGCGCCAAGCACAGATACGCAGTATTTT. Translating it yields CASSEGLAPSTDTQYF. The V and J genes are TRBV6-1 and TRBJ2-3; 8 nucleotides line up with TRBD2. The CDR3 has 16 residues. With V trimmed by 1 base and J by 0 bases, 3 bases remained unmatched. The germline gives CDR1 MNHNS, CDR2 SASEGT.

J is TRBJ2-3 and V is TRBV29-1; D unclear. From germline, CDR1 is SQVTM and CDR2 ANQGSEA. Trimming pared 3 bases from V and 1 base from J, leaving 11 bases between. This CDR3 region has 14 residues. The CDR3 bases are TGCAGCGTTGATCGGGTTGCAGGCACAGATACGCAGTATTTT. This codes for CSVDRVAGTDTQYF.

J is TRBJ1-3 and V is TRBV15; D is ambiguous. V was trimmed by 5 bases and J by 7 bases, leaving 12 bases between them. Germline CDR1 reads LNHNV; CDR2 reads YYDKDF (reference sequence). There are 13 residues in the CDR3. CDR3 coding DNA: TGTGCCACCAGCGGTCCTCGAGTTAACACCATATATTTT. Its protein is CATSGPRVNTIYF.

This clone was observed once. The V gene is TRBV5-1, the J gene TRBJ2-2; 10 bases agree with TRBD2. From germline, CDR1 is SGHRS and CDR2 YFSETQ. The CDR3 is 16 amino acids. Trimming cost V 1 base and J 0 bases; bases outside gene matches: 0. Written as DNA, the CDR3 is TGCGCCAGCAGCTTGACTAGCGGGGCGAACACCGGGGAGCTGTTTTTT. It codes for CASSLTSGANTGELFF.

The CDR3 bases are TGTGCCTGGAGACCTAATCTTATCACTGAAGCTTTCTTT. It codes for CAWRPNLITEAFF. V is TRBV30 and J is TRBJ1-1; D gene unclear. V lost 3 bases, J lost 4 bases, and 12 bases lay in between. The germline gives CDR1 GTSNPN, CDR2 SVGIG (reference sequence). This CDR3 has 13 amino acids.

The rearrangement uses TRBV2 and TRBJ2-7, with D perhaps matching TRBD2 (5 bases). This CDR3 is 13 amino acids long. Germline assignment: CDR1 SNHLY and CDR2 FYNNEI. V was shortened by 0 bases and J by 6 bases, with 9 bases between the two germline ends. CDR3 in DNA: TGTGCCAGCAGTGAAGCGCGAGAGGGCGAGCAGTACTTC. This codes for CASSEAREGEQYF.